The sequence of this T cell receptor (beta chain) was determined in a study of T-cell reconstitution after alpha-beta-depleted transplantation in children. Trimming removed 2 bases at V and 5 bases at J, with 9 bases between. CDR1 MNHEY and CDR2 SVGEGT come from the germline V gene. The CDR3 contains 14 residues. This clonotype was recorded many times. Unique molecular identifiers were built into the TCRbeta library. In TCRdb, the PCR reads were re-called with MiXCR into one record per CDR3 protein. The sample lists over 150,000 distinct CDR3 sequences; 5% to 7.5% were seen once. This receptor was obtained from a girl less than two years old with combined immunodeficiency, due to receive a stem cell transplant. Sequencing used PBMCs, obtained before TCRalphabeta/CD19-depleted stem cell transplant. This chain joins TRBV6-2 or TRBV6-3 and TRBJ2-2; D is possibly TRBD1 (5 bases). As DNA, the CDR3 is TGTGCCAGCAGTTACAGCAGGGAAACCGGGGAGCTGTTTTTT. Translating gives CASSYSRETGELFF.